Listed below are T cell receptor beta chains from one sample, sequenced in a study of T cells expressing NK-cell markers. TCRdb re-called the 5' RACE reads; one entry per CDR3 protein, DNA not given. This repertoire includes some 110,000 distinct CDR3 sequences. Sequencing was carried out using blood T cells: a sorted CD56 or NKG2C T cell subset, CD4+ or CD8+ T cells, or bulk PBMC T cells (not recorded which). Every receptor here comes from a woman between 18 and 70 years old in good health. Both conserved end residues are part of each CDR3.

j_gene | v_gene | CDR3aa
TRBJ1-3 | TRBV30 | CAWSVGAGRDTIYF
TRBJ1-6 | TRBV15 | CATSRDKGTRSPLHF
TRBJ1-5 | TRBV6-5 | CASSYLGGHQPQHF
TRBJ1-2 | TRBV9 | CASSGYIGGYGYTF
TRBJ1-3 | TRBV18 | CASSFDSRSGNTIYF
TRBJ2-3 | TRBV4-1 | CASSQRGENTQYF
TRBJ1-2 | TRBV19 | CASSIPGTPYGYTF
TRBJ1-1 | TRBV5-1 | CASRFSQGVGTEAFF
TRBJ2-3 | TRBV7-7 | CASSPGLAGSSTDTQYF
TRBJ1-1 | TRBV5-4 | CASSLGRTLNTEAFF
TRBJ2-2 | TRBV12-3/TRBV12-4 | CASSSDRGHIGELFF
TRBJ2-7 | TRBV30 | CAWSHGTYEQYF
TRBJ1-4 | TRBV29-1 | CSVDVGVEKLFF
TRBJ2-1 | TRBV6-2/TRBV6-3 | CASSYSPGEVMNEQFF
TRBJ2-3 | TRBV5-6 | CASSLFPSTDTQYF
TRBJ2-3 | TRBV5-1 | CASSLIAGGTDTQYF
TRBJ2-3 | TRBV12-3/TRBV12-4 | CASSLLLGTTDTQYF